A single count supports the clone carrying this T cell receptor (beta chain). These data originate in a study of OX40 agonist ivuxolimab in advanced cancers. In germline, CDR1 is SEHNR, CDR2 FQNEAQ (reference sequence). The CDR3 is 12 amino acids. The table came from immunoSEQ multiplex PCR; TCRdb's copy has only in-frame clones and leaves some out. The repertoire holds 90,000 to 120,000 clones, with 80% to 95% as singletons. This clonotype was obtained from an adult with an advanced solid tumor such as melanoma, head and neck, liver or kidney cancer. The V call is TRBV7-9, the J call TRBJ2-5; perhaps TRBD2 as D (5 bases). The J call is doubtful: the DNA matches TRBJ2-7 better. Sample: CD4+ or CD8+ T cells sorted from blood, taken in a trial of the OX40 agonist ivuxolimab. The CDR3 nucleotides are TGTGCCAGCAGCTCCGACTACTACGAGCAGTACTTC. Its translation: CASSSDYYEQYF.